Below, 7 T cell receptor beta chains from the same sample are listed, as sequenced in a study of breast tumors, draining lymph nodes, adjacent tissues. TCRdb processed the multiplex PCR reads anew with MiXCR; each CDR3 protein has one entry. Of more than 100,000 distinct CDR3 sequences listed, approximately 20% are singletons. The lymph nodes were axillary draining lymph nodes from breast cancer patients. The source material was axillary lymph node tissue. The receptor source for this set is a female donor with breast cancer. Some clones in this sample may be carry-over from other donors' samples.

This clonotype was recorded many times. The rearrangement joins TRBV6-1 to TRBJ1-4; 7 nucleotides line up with TRBD1. Trimming removed 6 bases from V and 2 bases from J; junction bases left unmatched: 9. This CDR3 is 16 amino acids long. CDR1 and CDR2 from the germline V gene are MNHNS and SASEGT. The CDR3 protein is CASSHGQGVTNEKLFF. The DNA of the CDR3 is TGTGCCAGCAGCCATGGTCAGGGGGTGACTAATGAAAAACTGTTTTTT.

This clonotype was seen ten or more times. V and J are TRBV7-8 and TRBJ2-7; 12 positions match TRBD2. Germline CDR1 and CDR2: SGHVS and FQNEAQ. There are 14 residues in the CDR3. V lost 4 bases, J lost 6 bases, and 4 bases stayed unmatched. This chain's CDR3 is CASSSLAGGPEQYF. The CDR3 coding sequence is TGTGCCAGCAGCTCCCTAGCGGGAGGGCCCGAGCAGTACTTC.

This clonotype was counted at least ten times. The chain uses TRBV7-2 and TRBJ2-1; D may be TRBD2 (6 bases). CDR3 size: 15 residues. The germline gives CDR1 SGHTA, CDR2 FQGNSA. Trimming took off 5 bases at V and 3 bases at J, with 14 bases between the two ends. The CDR3 here is CASSPGLSDYNEQFF. The CDR3 DNA sequence: TGTGCCAGCAGCCCGGGACTCTCGGACTACAATGAGCAGTTCTTC.

This clonotype was detected ten times or more. The chain joins TRBV11-2 to TRBJ2-3, with TRBD2 identical over 11 bases. V lost 2 bases, J lost 3 bases, and 4 bases stayed unmatched. Germline CDR1 SGHAT, CDR2 FQNNGV. This CDR3 contains 16 residues. CDR3 protein: CASSLTSGSRTDTQYF. The CDR3 bases are TGTGCCAGCAGCTTAACTAGCGGGAGTCGGACAGATACGCAGTATTTT.

This clonotype was seen many times. This chain uses TRBV15 with TRBJ2-1, with 11 nucleotides matching TRBD2. CDR1 LNHNV and CDR2 YYDKDF come from the germline V gene (reference sequence). The CDR3 loop spans 18 amino acids. Trimming cost V 0 bases and J 1 base; bases outside gene matches: 5. Here the CDR3 reads CATSRDLTSGRSYNEQFF. Written as DNA, the CDR3 is TGTGCCACCAGCAGAGATCTTACTAGCGGGAGATCCTACAATGAGCAGTTCTTC. The full variable domain, rest sourced from reference TRBV15 and TRBJ2-1, is DAMVIQNPRYQVTQFGKPVTLSCSQTLNHNVMYWYQQKSSQAPKLLFHYYDKDFNNEADTPDNFQSRRPNTSFCFLDIRSPGLGDTAMYLCATSRDLTSGRSYNEQFFGPGTRLTVL.

This clonotype was observed at least ten times. The rearrangement links TRBV12-5 to TRBJ2-7; no clear D gene. The ends were cut back, 4 bases at V and 2 bases at J, with 6 bases in the middle. This CDR3 contains 12 residues. The germline V gene has CDR1 LGHNT and CDR2 FRNRAP. The CDR3 region has the DNA TGTGCTAGTGGTTCCCCACCCTACGAGCAGTACTTC. Translated, it gives CASGSPPYEQYF.

This clonotype has ten or more counts. This chain joins TRBV7-2 and TRBJ2-7, with D perhaps TRBD1 (5 bases). Germline CDR1 is SGHTA and CDR2 is FQGNSA. CDR3 length equals 14 residues. V was cut by 3 bases and J by 6 bases, with 15 bases left in between. The CDR3 sequence is CASSFGRRGREQYF. The CDR3, as DNA: TGTGCCAGCAGCTTTGGACGAAGGGGCCGCGAGCAGTACTTC.